One sample yielded the 16 T cell receptor beta chains listed below, sequenced in a study of response to subunit inactivated influenza vaccine. Using its own MiXCR run on the RT-PCR reads, TCRdb lists one record per CDR3 protein. The data contain about 480,000 distinct CDR3 sequences, 10% to 15% of them singletons. The sequencing here drew on PBMCs from blood, taken roughly 6 weeks after vaccination. Receptor source: a man aged 50 to 60 who received an inactivated influenza vaccine.

The sample holds many counts of this clonotype. The chain employs TRBV12-3 or TRBV12-4 and TRBJ2-3; possibly TRBD1 for D (7 bases). Deletions cut 10 bases from V and 0 bases from J, with 14 bases between. The CDR3 runs 14 residues. CDR3 DNA: TGTGCCACCGGGCGGGACAGAAGCACAGATACGCAGTATTTT. It codes for CATGRDRSTDTQYF.

In its sample, this clonotype was seen a few times. The chain joins TRBV2 to TRBJ2-1, with D perhaps being TRBD1 or TRBD2 (6 bases each). The CDR3 is 13 residues long. Per the germline V gene, CDR1 is SNHLY and CDR2 is FYNNEI. V lost 4 bases to trimming and J lost 10 bases, with 14 bases between them. CDR3 protein: CASSVGGKREQFF. The CDR3 nucleotides read TGTGCCAGCAGTGTAGGGGGGAAGCGAGAGCAGTTCTTC.

This clonotype has at least ten counts. The chain joins TRBV3-1 to TRBJ2-7, with no clear D. This CDR3 spans 11 amino acids. Germline assignment: CDR1 LGHDT and CDR2 YNNKEL (reference sequence). The V and J ends lost 1 base and 6 bases respectively, with 4 bases between them. CDR3 in amino acids: CASSQGLEQYF. In DNA form, the CDR3 reads TGTGCCAGCAGCCAAGGGCTCGAGCAGTACTTC.

The chain carries TRBV4-1 and TRBJ2-7; D ambiguous. CDR1 is MGHRA and CDR2 is YSYEKL in the germline V gene. V gave up 1 base and J gave up 3 bases, with 13 bases separating them. This CDR3 is 15 amino acids long. In DNA, the CDR3 is TGCGCCAGCAGCCAAGTACTCACCACTTTCTACGAGCAGTACTTC. The encoded protein is CASSQVLTTFYEQYF.

J is TRBJ2-5 and V is TRBV6-2 or TRBV6-3; D is uncertain. Trimming stripped 8 bases from V and 2 bases from J, with 6 bases between. The CDR3 is 11 residues long. Per germline, CDR1 MNHEY and CDR2 SVGEGT. The CDR3 DNA follows: TGTGCCAGCCTCGGTCAAGAGACCCAGTACTTC. Encoded protein: CASLGQETQYF.

The gene calls are TRBV28 and TRBJ1-2; TRBD1 matches at 7 bases. The CDR3 totals 14 residues. J lost 8 bases, V lost 0 bases, and 6 bases had no gene match. Germline V CDR1 and CDR2: MDHEN, SYDVKM. Written as DNA, the CDR3 is TGTGCCAGCAGTTTATGGTCAGACAGGGCAGGCTACACCTTC. This translates into CASSLWSDRAGYTF.

V usage is TRBV14 and J usage is TRBJ1-1, with no clear D. Germline V gives CDR1 SGHDN, CDR2 FVKESK. V dropped 4 bases and J dropped 10 bases, with 19 bases sitting between them. The CDR3 runs 14 residues. This chain's CDR3 is CASSLRSGWARAFF. The CDR3, as DNA: TGTGCCAGCAGCCTCAGATCAGGATGGGCTAGAGCTTTCTTT.

The sample holds many counts of this clonotype. This chain joins TRBV6-5 and TRBJ2-7, with 11 nucleotides matching TRBD1. Germline V CDR1 and CDR2: MNHEY, SVGAGI. CDR3 length equals 14 residues. Trimming took 2 bases from V and 3 from J; bases not matched to a gene: 0. In DNA form, the CDR3 reads TGTGCCAGCAGTTACGGGACAGGGGGCTACGAGCAGTACTTC. The encoded protein is CASSYGTGGYEQYF.

This clonotype was counted between two and nine times. The chain links TRBV29-1 to TRBJ2-7; 12 bases align to TRBD2. This CDR3 has 14 amino acids. V gave up 4 bases and J gave up 4 bases; unmatched junction bases: 5. Looked up from germline, CDR1 is SQVTM and CDR2 is ANQGSEA. CDR3 protein: CSVAFGLAGYEQYF. The CDR3 coding sequence is TGCAGCGTTGCATTTGGACTAGCGGGGTACGAGCAGTACTTC.

The sample holds a few counts of this clonotype. The gene calls are TRBV13 and TRBJ2-3; no clear D. This CDR3 comprises 13 residues. CDR1 is PRHDT and CDR2 is FYEKMQ in the germline V gene (reference sequence). Trimming took 11 bases from V and 0 from J, leaving 12 bases between them. The CDR3 DNA reads as TGTGCCGTCAGCTTTGAGAGCACAGATACGCAGTATTTT. Encoded protein: CAVSFESTDTQYF.

This clonotype was seen repeatedly, ten times or more. The chain combines TRBV5-1 with TRBJ2-5; 7 bases match TRBD1. V lost 2 bases and J lost 2; bases outside the gene matches: 9. Germline loops: CDR1 SGHRS, CDR2 YFSETQ. The CDR3 runs to 16 residues. Here the CDR3 DNA reads TGCGCCAGCAGCTTCTACAGGGGCGCCCCACAAGAGACCCAGTACTTC. This gives the protein CASSFYRGAPQETQYF.

The chain couples TRBV6-5 to TRBJ1-4; tentatively, D is TRBD1 (5 bases). The germline V and J ends were trimmed by 0 bases and 0 bases, with 17 bases remaining between them. The CDR3 runs to 19 residues. CDR1 MNHEY and CDR2 SVGAGI come from the germline V gene. The CDR3 loop is CASSYSNRIATATNEKLFF. The CDR3 region has the DNA TGTGCCAGCAGTTACTCGAATCGCATAGCGACAGCAACTAATGAAAAACTGTTTTTT.

V is TRBV20-1 and J is TRBJ1-5, with a weak D call TRBD1 (6 bases). The ends were cut back, 5 bases at V and 4 bases at J, with 12 bases in the middle. This CDR3 is built from 13 residues. From germline, CDR1 is DFQATT and CDR2 SNEGSKA (reference sequence). The CDR3 coding sequence is TGCAGTGCTTTCGGACAGCAGAATCAGCCCCAGCATTTT. Its protein product is CSAFGQQNQPQHF.

The sample holds many counts of this clonotype. The chain carries TRBV7-8 and TRBJ2-1; 8 bases agree with TRBD2. This CDR3 comprises 13 residues. The ends lost 4 bases at V and 9 bases at J; junction bases unmatched: 5. Germline-derived CDR1 and CDR2 are SGHVS and FQNEAQ. The CDR3 is CASSSRTSSEQFF. The CDR3 DNA reads as TGTGCCAGCAGCTCCCGGACTAGCAGTGAGCAGTTCTTC. Drawing the rest from reference TRBV7-8 and TRBJ2-1, the complete variable domain is GAGVSQSPRYKVAKRGQDVALRCDPISGHVSLFWYQQALGQGPEFLTYFQNEAQLDKSGLPSDRFFAERPEGSVSTLKIQRTQQEDSAVYLCASSSRTSSEQFFGPGTRLTVL.

The V and J genes are TRBV12-3 or TRBV12-4 and TRBJ1-3; TRBD1 is a possible D gene (5 bases). The CDR3 totals 16 residues. Trimming pared 2 bases from V and 0 bases from J, leaving 11 bases between. CDR3 region: CASSLTGMSSGNTIYF. In DNA, the CDR3 is TGTGCCAGCAGTTTAACAGGAATGTCCTCTGGAAACACCATATATTTT.

This clonotype has ten or more counts. The chain has TRBV5-6 and TRBJ2-7, with D possibly matching TRBD1 (6 bases). Trimming took 0 bases from V and 6 from J, leaving 13 bases between them. The CDR3 covers 14 residues. CDR1 and CDR2 (germline): SGHDT, YYEEEE. The DNA of the CDR3 is TGTGCCAGCAGCTTGGCTGATCCAGGGGCCGAGCAGTACTTC. It translates to CASSLADPGAEQYF. Supplemented by reference TRBV5-6 and TRBJ2-7, the full variable domain reads DAGVTQSPTHLIKTRGQQVTLRCSPKSGHDTVSWYQQALGQGPQFIFQYYEEEERQRGNFPDRFSGHQFPNYSSELNVNALLLGDSALYLCASSLADPGAEQYFGPGTRLTVT.